A selection of T cell receptor beta chains follows, all from one sample in a study of identical twins. One entry per CDR3 protein, called by TCRdb with MiXCR from the 5' RACE reads. The table includes approximately 220,000 distinct CDR3 sequences, approximately 8.3% detected once. Another study also made use of these data, one on yellow fever vaccine responses in identical twins.

Sequenced sample: memory (CD45RO+) T cells sorted from blood. Every receptor here comes from a woman in her late teens or twenties in good health. CDR3s include the opening cysteine and the closing phenylalanine or tryptophan. The D gene is left open where the match is weak. For some rows the clone size is stated as once, few or many, or as a class when expanded; others skip it.

clone size: many
J gene: TRBJ2-3
D gene: NA
V gene: TRBV12-3/TRBV12-4
CDR3 DNA: TGTGCCAGCAGGGGTGGAAACACAGATACGCAGTATTTT
CDR3 protein: CASRGGNTDTQYF

clone size: many
J gene: TRBJ1-5
D gene: NA
V gene: TRBV6-1
CDR3 DNA: TGTGCCAGCGGCTATGCGGGCAATCAGCCCCAGCATTTT
CDR3 protein: CASGYAGNQPQHF

clone size: many
J gene: TRBJ1-4
D gene: TRBD1
V gene: TRBV29-1
CDR3 DNA: TGCAGCGTCGGTACCGGGACAGGCGAAAAACTGTTTTTT
CDR3 protein: CSVGTGTGEKLFF

clone size: many
J gene: TRBJ2-7
D gene: TRBD1
V gene: TRBV28
CDR3 DNA: TGTGCCAGCATCGGGGCAGGGGGCTACGAGCAGTACTTC
CDR3 protein: CASIGAGGYEQYF

clone size: few
J gene: TRBJ2-7
D gene: TRBD2
V gene: TRBV7-9
CDR3 DNA: TGTGCCAGCGCCGAACTCGGCGGACTAGCGGGCGTCTACGAGCAGTACTTC
CDR3 protein: CASAELGGLAGVYEQYF

clone size: NA
J gene: TRBJ2-2
D gene: TRBD1
V gene: TRBV11-2
CDR3 DNA: TGTGCCAGCAGCCCGAGTCTGGGATGGGGACAGAAGACCGGGGAGCTGTTTTTT
CDR3 protein: CASSPSLGWGQKTGELFF

clone size: few
J gene: TRBJ2-5
D gene: NA
V gene: TRBV25-1
CDR3 DNA: TGTGCCGCGGGAAGTCTCGGGGAGACCCAGTACTTC
CDR3 protein: CAAGSLGETQYF

clone size: many
J gene: TRBJ1-1
D gene: TRBD1
V gene: TRBV3-1
CDR3 DNA: TGTGCCAGCAGCCAAGCGACAGGGACGGCTGAAGCTTTCTTT
CDR3 protein: CASSQATGTAEAFF

clone size: many
J gene: TRBJ2-3
D gene: NA
V gene: TRBV20-1
CDR3 DNA: TGCAGTGCCTTAGGGGTCCTCACAGATACGCAGTATTTT
CDR3 protein: CSALGVLTDTQYF

clone size: NA
J gene: TRBJ2-7
D gene: NA
V gene: TRBV15
CDR3 DNA: TGTGCCACCAGCAGAGATTTGGCAGATACCTACGAGCAGTACTTC
CDR3 protein: CATSRDLADTYEQYF

clone size: many
J gene: TRBJ2-7
D gene: NA
V gene: TRBV7-3
CDR3 DNA: TGTGCCAGCAGCTTCACAGGGCTTACCTACGAGCAGTACTTC
CDR3 protein: CASSFTGLTYEQYF